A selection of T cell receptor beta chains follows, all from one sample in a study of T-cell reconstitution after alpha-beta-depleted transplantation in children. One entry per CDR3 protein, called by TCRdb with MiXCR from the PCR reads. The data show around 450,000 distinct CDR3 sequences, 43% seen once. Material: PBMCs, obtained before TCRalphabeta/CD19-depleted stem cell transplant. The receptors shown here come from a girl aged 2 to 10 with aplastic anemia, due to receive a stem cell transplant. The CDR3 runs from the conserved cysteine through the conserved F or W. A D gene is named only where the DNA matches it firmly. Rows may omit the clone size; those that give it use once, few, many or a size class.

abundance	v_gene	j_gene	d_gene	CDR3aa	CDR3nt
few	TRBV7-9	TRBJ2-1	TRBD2	CASSLGGTSGVYNEQFF	TGTGCCAGCAGCTTAGGAGGGACTAGCGGGGTATACAATGAGCAGTTCTTC
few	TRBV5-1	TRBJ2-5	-	CASSLAGRPQETQYF	TGCGCCAGCAGCTTGGCGGGTCGGCCCCAAGAGACCCAGTACTTC
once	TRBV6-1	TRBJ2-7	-	CASSDVGLPSSYEQYF	TGTGCCAGCAGTGATGTAGGACTACCTAGCTCCTACGAGCAGTACTTC
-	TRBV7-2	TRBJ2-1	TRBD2	CASSLVAGNEQFF	TGTGCCAGCAGCTTAGTAGCGGGCAATGAGCAGTTCTTC
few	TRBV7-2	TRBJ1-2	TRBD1	CASSLERDRGYGYTF	TGTGCCAGCAGCTTAGAAAGGGACAGGGGCTATGGCTACACCTTC
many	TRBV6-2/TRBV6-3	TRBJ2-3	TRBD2	CASSYSRLAGVLGGTDTQYF	TGTGCCAGCAGTTACTCGAGACTAGCGGGAGTCCTGGGGGGCACAGATACGCAGTATTTT
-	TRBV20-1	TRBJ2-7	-	CSARRRTGGGEQYF	TGCAGTGCTAGAAGGAGGACAGGTGGAGGGGAGCAGTACTTC
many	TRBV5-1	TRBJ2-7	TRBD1	CASSGGTGAGYEQYF	TGCGCCAGCAGCGGAGGGACAGGGGCTGGCTACGAGCAGTACTTC
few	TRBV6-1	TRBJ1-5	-	CASSPVGSNQPQHF	TGTGCCAGCAGTCCGGTAGGTAGCAATCAGCCCCAGCATTTT
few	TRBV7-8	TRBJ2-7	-	CASSAVGLTYEQYF	TGTGCCAGCAGCGCAGTTGGCCTCACCTACGAGCAGTACTTC
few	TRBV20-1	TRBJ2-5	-	CSARSPSGARGETQYF	TGCAGTGCTAGAAGTCCGTCAGGGGCACGAGGGGAGACCCAGTACTTC
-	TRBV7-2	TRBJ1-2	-	CASSPEYGYTF	TGTGCCAGCAGCCCCGAGTATGGCTACACCTTC
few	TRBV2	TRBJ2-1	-	CASSSQRQFF	TGTGCCAGCAGTAGCCAGAGGCAGTTCTTC
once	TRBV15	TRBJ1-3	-	CATSRAGAGNTIYF	TGTGCCACCAGCAGAGCAGGGGCTGGAAACACCATATATTTT
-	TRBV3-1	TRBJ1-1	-	CATGINTEAFF	TGTGCCACTGGGATAAACACTGAAGCTTTCTTT
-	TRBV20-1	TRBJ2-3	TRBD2	CSATGGLLAGGTDTQYF	TGCAGTGCTACTGGGGGGTTACTAGCGGGGGGCACAGATACGCAGTATTTT